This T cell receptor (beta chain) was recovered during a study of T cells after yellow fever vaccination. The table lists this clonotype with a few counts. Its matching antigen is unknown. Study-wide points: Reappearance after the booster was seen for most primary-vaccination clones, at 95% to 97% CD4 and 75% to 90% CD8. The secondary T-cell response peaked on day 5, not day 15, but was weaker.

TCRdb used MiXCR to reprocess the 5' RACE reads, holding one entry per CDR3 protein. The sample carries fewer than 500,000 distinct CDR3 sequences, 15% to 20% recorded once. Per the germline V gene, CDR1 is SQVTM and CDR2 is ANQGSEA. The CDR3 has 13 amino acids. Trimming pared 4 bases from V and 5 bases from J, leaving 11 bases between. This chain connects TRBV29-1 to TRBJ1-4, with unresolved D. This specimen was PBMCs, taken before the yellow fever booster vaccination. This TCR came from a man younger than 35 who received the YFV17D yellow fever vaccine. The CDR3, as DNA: TGCAGCGTTGGATGGGGTCGGAATGAAAAACTGTTTTTT. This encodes CSVGWGRNEKLFF.